This section outlines one T cell receptor (beta chain) sequence together with its context. Its antigen is as yet unknown. The CDR3 spans 15 residues. V lost 0 bases and J lost 8; bases outside the gene matches: 4. CDR1 MGHDK and CDR2 SYGVNS come from the germline V gene. The data belong to a study of CD8+CD57+ T cells in acquired aplastic anemia. Across the study: Average DNA yield from sorted CD4+ and CD8+ cells was around 3.2 ug.

Template material for TCR beta VDJ and CDR3 profiling consisted of genomic DNA. TCRdb reprocessed the reads via MiXCR and lists one record per CDR3 protein. The sample includes roughly 250,000 distinct CDR3 sequences, 82% of them seen just once. Study conclusions and caveats: Patients and controls shared roughly 31 CD8+ CDR3 sequences, highly expressed in patients. Patients did not significantly differ from controls in CD8+ Simpson's diversity.

Patients selected for sequencing had displayed CD8+CD57+ cell expansion by flow cytometry. Untreated patients provided the blood samples, with no therapy given before sampling. The chain carries TRBV25-1 and TRBJ1-4; 9 bases map to TRBD1. This TCR came from a human donor with aplastic anemia. Sequencing was done on a sample of sorted CD4+, CD8+, or CD8+CD57+ T cells (not recorded which) from PBMCs. DNA of the CDR3: TGTGCCAGCAGTGAATATGGGACAGGGAGGGAAAAACTGTTTTTT. This translates into CASSEYGTGREKLFF.